This T cell receptor (beta chain) derives from a study of identical twins' blood T cells. Background on the study: Twelve libraries, six alpha and six beta, gave some 48 million reads. Study-wide results and limits: Out-of-frame TCRbeta clonotypes reportedly had markedly more similar V usage in twins than unrelated donors. Twin repertoire similarity may partly reflect shared environment.

Both ends of each TCR cDNA library bore sample-specific barcodes. TCRdb called the 5' RACE reads again in MiXCR, with one record for every CDR3 protein. The sample lists a few hundred thousand distinct CDR3 sequences, around 30% seen once, with approximately 6.6% in the top ten. This CDR3 region has 11 residues. Germline CDR1 and CDR2: MDHEN and SYDVKM. Details on this clonotype: Antigen: not known. Being one base from a much bigger clone, this may be a read error.

The receptor comes from a woman aged 18 to 50 in good health. The sample comprised PBMCs. J is TRBJ1-1 and V is TRBV28; tentatively, D is TRBD1 (6 bases). The CDR3 DNA follows: TGTGGCAGCAGACGACAGGTTGAAGCTTTCTTT. Protein product: CGSRRQVEAFF.